The 18 T cell receptor beta chains given below trace back to one sample, sequenced in a study of blood T cell repertoires in COVID-19. The protocol was immunoSEQ multiplex PCR, while the TCRdb copy is restricted to in-frame clones and leaves out a portion. The sample contains some 390,000 clones, roughly 90% of which appear only once. Sequenced: PBMCs or T cells enriched from blood (not recorded which). The receptor source for this set is a woman aged 25 to 39 who had recovered from COVID-19.

The chain uses TRBV19 and TRBJ1-4; D gene uncertain. Germline loops: CDR1 LNHDA, CDR2 SQIVND (reference sequence). Between the trimmed V and J ends, which lost 7 bases and 2 bases, there was a span of 11 bases. This CDR3 spans 14 amino acids. CDR3 loop: CASMAGGTNEKLFF. As DNA, the CDR3 is TGTGCCAGTATGGCAGGAGGTACTAATGAAAAACTGTTTTTT.

The chain links TRBV2 to TRBJ1-2; 8 positions agree with TRBD1. This CDR3 contains 14 residues. The V and J ends lost 7 bases and 4 bases, in that order; junction bases with no gene match: 8. Germline V gene lookup returns CDR1 SNHLY and CDR2 FYNNEI. CDR3 DNA sequence: TGTGCCAGCACCAAACAGGGGGTGAGCTATGGCTACACCTTC. It yields the protein CASTKQGVSYGYTF. Supplemented by reference TRBV2 and TRBJ1-2, the full variable domain reads EPEVTQTPSHQVTQMGQEVILRCVPISNHLYFYWYRQILGQKVEFLVSFYNNEISEKSEIFDDQFSVERPDGSNFTLKIRSTKLEDSAMYFCASTKQGVSYGYTFGSGTRLTVV.

The genes are TRBV5-1 and TRBJ2-2; possible D gene TRBD1, 5 bases. CDR1 is SGHRS, CDR2 YFSETQ, per germline. The CDR3 sequence is 15 residues long. Trimming pared 2 bases from V and 5 bases from J, leaving 13 bases between. For the CDR3, the DNA is TGCGCCAGCAGCTTTGCGCAGGGCGGAACCGGGGAGCTGTTTTTT. Its translation: CASSFAQGGTGELFF.

The chain combines TRBV5-4 with TRBJ1-2, with D unclear. Between the trimmed V and J ends, which lost 1 base and 7 bases, there was a span of 17 bases. Germline CDR1 reads SGHNT; CDR2 reads YYREEE (reference sequence). The CDR3 totals 15 residues. CDR3 sequence reads: CASSLSAGELRGYTF. The CDR3 DNA reads TGTGCCAGCAGCTTGAGTGCCGGGGAGTTGCGTGGCTACACCTTC.

A note on this clone: Other nucleotide sequences from this sample produce the same CDR3. The V and J genes are TRBV30 and TRBJ1-2, with D unclear. V dropped 2 bases and J dropped 3 bases, with 4 bases sitting between them. The CDR3 has 11 residues. Germline-derived CDR1 and CDR2 are GTSNPN and SVGIG (reference sequence). In DNA form, the CDR3 reads TGTGCCTGGAGTACATACTATGGCTACACCTTC. This gives the protein CAWSTYYGYTF. Looking up the rest from reference TRBV30 and TRBJ1-2 gives the full variable domain: SQTIHQWPATLVQPVGSPLSLECTVEGTSNPNLYWYRQAAGRGLQLLFYSVGIGQISSEVPQNLSASRPQDRQFILSSKKLLLSDSGFYLCAWSTYYGYTFGSGTRLTVV.

In DNA form, the CDR3 reads TGTGCCAGCAGCCCGACAGGGGGTCTTGGTGAAAAACTGTTTTTT. It specifies CASSPTGGLGEKLFF. The chain has TRBV14 and TRBJ1-4; 9 bases fit TRBD1. CDR3 length: 15 residues. V was pared by 4 bases and J by 7 bases, with 7 bases of the junction left unmatched. The V gene's germline CDR1 is SGHDN and CDR2 FVKESK.

The chain employs TRBV6-6 and TRBJ1-1; D gene unclear. CDR1 is MNHNY, CDR2 SVGAGI, per germline (reference sequence). Trimming pared 11 bases from V and 1 base from J, leaving 5 bases between. The length of the CDR3 is 10 residues. As DNA, the CDR3 is TGTGCCGTGAGGAACACTGAAGCTTTCTTT. Protein product: CAVRNTEAFF.

The chain links TRBV5-4 to TRBJ1-4; the D gene is possibly TRBD1 (5 bases). The germline CDR1 and CDR2 sequences are SGHNT and YYREEE (reference sequence). The CDR3 is 13 residues long. The V gene lost 0 bases and the J gene lost 9 bases, with 9 bases spanning the gap. Here the CDR3 reads CASSLGQPQKLFF. The CDR3 DNA reads as TGTGCCAGCAGCTTGGGACAGCCCCAAAAACTGTTTTTT.

The chain carries TRBV5-1 and TRBJ2-7; a possible D gene is TRBD1 (5 bases). The CDR3 runs to 13 residues. V gave up 1 base and J gave up 5 bases, with 10 bases separating them. Per germline, CDR1 SGHRS and CDR2 YFSETQ. This CDR3 is CASSLPGKDEQYF. CDR3 sequence (DNA): TGCGCCAGCAGCTTGCCAGGGAAAGACGAGCAGTACTTC.

This clone was seen only a few times. V and J are TRBV4-3 and TRBJ2-4; weak D call: TRBD2 (6 bases). Germline values: CDR1 LGHNA, CDR2 YSLEER. The CDR3 is 18 amino acids. Trimming removed 0 bases at V and 2 bases at J, with 17 bases between. The CDR3 here is CASSQDVLAGRSKNIQYF. The CDR3 nucleotides read TGCGCCAGCAGCCAAGATGTCCTCGCGGGGCGTTCCAAAAACATTCAGTACTTC.

V usage is TRBV28 and J usage is TRBJ2-2, with 7 bases identical to TRBD2. Germline loops: CDR1 MDHEN, CDR2 SYDVKM. The CDR3 has 17 residues. The V and J ends lost 1 base and 8 bases, in that order; junction bases with no gene match: 13. The DNA of the CDR3 is TGTGCCAGCAGTTTATCGGGGGGTCAACCCCTCGGGGGGGAGCTGTTTTTT. Translation gives CASSLSGGQPLGGELFF.

The table lists this clone with a count of one. The chain joins TRBV7-2 to TRBJ2-7; TRBD2 matches 7 bases. There are 15 residues in the CDR3. The germline CDR1 and CDR2 sequences are SGHTA and FQGNSA. The V segment lost 4 bases and the J segment 1 base; nucleotides outside the gene matches: 7. The DNA for the CDR3 is TGTGCCAGCAGCTCTCTCGGGACTATATCCTACGAGCAGTACTTC. It is translated as CASSSLGTISYEQYF.

V and J are TRBV30 and TRBJ2-1; a weak D match, TRBD2 (6 bases). V shed 8 bases and J shed 7 bases, with 12 bases lying between them. The CDR3 totals 11 residues. Germline V gives CDR1 GTSNPN, CDR2 SVGIG (reference sequence). CDR3 sequence: CAQGLSNEQFF. In nucleotides, the CDR3 is TGTGCCCAGGGACTGTCTAATGAGCAGTTCTTC.

The chain employs TRBV12-3 or TRBV12-4 and TRBJ1-1; D is unclear. The V and J ends lost 3 bases and 4 bases respectively, with 6 bases between them. The CDR3 extends over 12 amino acids. The CDR3 sequence: CASSLRGTEAFF. In DNA form, the CDR3 reads TGTGCCAGCAGTTTGCGTGGCACTGAAGCTTTCTTT.

There are a few counts of this clone. The rearrangement uses TRBV5-1 and TRBJ2-7; D unclear. The germline V gene encodes CDR1 SGHRS and CDR2 YFSETQ. The CDR3 consists of 15 residues. Trimming cost V 1 base and J 0 bases, with 11 bases left between them. CDR3 coding DNA: TGCGCCAGCAGCTTGTGGATGGGCGTCTCCTACGAGCAGTACTTC. Translating gives CASSLWMGVSYEQYF.

The chain recombines TRBV5-4 with TRBJ1-6, with D perhaps TRBD1 (5 bases). Trimming took 4 bases from V and 9 from J, leaving 17 bases between them. The CDR3 consists of 15 residues. Germline CDR1 is SGHNT and CDR2 is YYREEE (reference sequence). DNA for the CDR3: TGTGCCAGCAGCCTGATGGGCGGGGCAGGTTCACCCCTCCACTTT. It encodes CASSLMGGAGSPLHF.

V gene TRBV19 combines with J gene TRBJ1-5; D gene unclear. The CDR3 covers 15 residues. Trimming shortened V by 1 base and J by 0 bases, and 7 bases separated the two germline ends. CDR1 and CDR2 (germline): LNHDA, SQIVND (reference sequence). CDR3 region: CASSIGGFSNQPQHF. The CDR3 coding sequence is TGTGCCAGTAGTATAGGCGGATTTAGCAATCAGCCCCAGCATTTT.

The J gene is TRBJ1-2, the V gene TRBV27; TRBD1 is a possible D gene (6 bases). The CDR3 runs 18 residues. In germline, CDR1 is MNHEY, CDR2 SMNVEV (reference sequence). Trimming cost V 5 bases and J 5 bases, with 27 bases left between them. In DNA form, the CDR3 reads TGTGCCAGCAGTCCCAACGCGGTCTACAGGGCGACCTCATATGGCTACACCTTC. Protein sequence: CASSPNAVYRATSYGYTF.